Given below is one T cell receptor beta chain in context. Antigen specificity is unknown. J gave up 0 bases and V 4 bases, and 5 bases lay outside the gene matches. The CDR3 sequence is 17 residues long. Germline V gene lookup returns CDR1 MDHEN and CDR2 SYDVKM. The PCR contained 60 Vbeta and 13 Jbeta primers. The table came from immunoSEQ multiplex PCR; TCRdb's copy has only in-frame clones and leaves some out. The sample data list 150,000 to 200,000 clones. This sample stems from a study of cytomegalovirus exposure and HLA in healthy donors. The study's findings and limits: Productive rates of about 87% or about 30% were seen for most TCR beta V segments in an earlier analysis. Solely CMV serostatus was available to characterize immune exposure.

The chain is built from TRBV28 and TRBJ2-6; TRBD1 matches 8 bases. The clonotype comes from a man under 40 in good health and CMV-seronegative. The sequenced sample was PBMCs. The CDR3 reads CASSSRDRFSGANVLTF. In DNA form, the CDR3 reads TGTGCCAGCAGTTCCCGGGACAGGTTCTCTGGGGCCAACGTCCTGACTTTC.